These T cell receptor beta chains were read from a single sample in a study of CD8+CD57+ T cells in acquired aplastic anemia. Each CDR3 protein gets one entry after TCRdb re-called the reads with MiXCR. The table lists approximately 200,000 distinct CDR3 sequences, less than 70% of them singletons. The sequenced sample was sorted CD4+, CD8+, or CD8+CD57+ T cells (not recorded which) from PBMCs. The receptors derive from a human donor in good health, serving as a control. Each CDR3 is given with its conserved first and last residue. The order of the fields is V gene, clone size, J gene, D gene, CDR3 DNA, CDR3 protein. A D gene is named only where the DNA matches it firmly. Clone size is stated in some rows and not others, as once, few, many or a class when expanded.

v_gene: TRBV2; abundance: .; j_gene: TRBJ1-1; d_gene: TRBD1; CDR3nt: TGTGCCAGCACCTTGGACAGGTGGAACACTGAAGCTTTCTTT; CDR3aa: CASTLDRWNTEAFF
v_gene: TRBV6-5; abundance: .; j_gene: TRBJ2-6; d_gene: .; CDR3nt: TGTGCCAGCAGTTACGGGGACAACGTCCTGACTTTC; CDR3aa: CASSYGDNVLTF
v_gene: TRBV12-3/TRBV12-4; abundance: many; j_gene: TRBJ1-2; d_gene: .; CDR3nt: TGTGCCAGCCATCCCGACGGGGTACGTGGCTACACCTTC; CDR3aa: CASHPDGVRGYTF
v_gene: TRBV7-9; abundance: many; j_gene: TRBJ1-3; d_gene: .; CDR3nt: TGTGCCAGCAGCTACCGGGACAAGGCAAACACCATATATTTT; CDR3aa: CASSYRDKANTIYF
v_gene: TRBV13; abundance: many; j_gene: TRBJ1-1; d_gene: TRBD1; CDR3nt: TGTGCCAGCAGCCTAGGACAGGGGGCCGGCGAAGCTTTCTTT; CDR3aa: CASSLGQGAGEAFF
v_gene: TRBV24-1; abundance: many; j_gene: TRBJ1-1; d_gene: TRBD1; CDR3nt: TGTGCCACCAGTGAAGGACAGGGGAAAACTGAAGCTTTCTTT; CDR3aa: CATSEGQGKTEAFF
v_gene: TRBV20-1; abundance: .; j_gene: TRBJ2-5; d_gene: .; CDR3nt: TGCAGTGCTGGGTTGGGGACACAAGAGACCCAGTACTTC; CDR3aa: CSAGLGTQETQYF
v_gene: TRBV5-1; abundance: many; j_gene: TRBJ2-2; d_gene: .; CDR3nt: TGCGCCAGCAGCTTACCCGGGGCGAACACCGGGGAGCTGTTTTTT; CDR3aa: CASSLPGANTGELFF
v_gene: TRBV10-3; abundance: .; j_gene: TRBJ1-2; d_gene: TRBD1; CDR3nt: TGTGCCATCACCAAGGACAGGAATGGCTACACCTTC; CDR3aa: CAITKDRNGYTF
v_gene: TRBV4-3; abundance: .; j_gene: TRBJ2-7; d_gene: .; CDR3nt: .; CDR3aa: CASSPGLAPTSSTSVF
v_gene: TRBV19; abundance: once; j_gene: TRBJ1-3; d_gene: .; CDR3nt: TGTGCCAGTACGTCGACCCAAGACTCTGGAAACACCATGTATTTT; CDR3aa: CASTSTQDSGNTMYF
v_gene: TRBV19; abundance: .; j_gene: TRBJ1-4; d_gene: .; CDR3nt: TGTGCCAGTAGTACACAGGGAACGGATGAAAAACTGTTTTTT; CDR3aa: CASSTQGTDEKLFF
v_gene: TRBV5-8; abundance: .; j_gene: TRBJ2-7; d_gene: TRBD1; CDR3nt: TGTGCCAGCAGCTTGGGGGACAGCGCAACCTACGAGCAGTACTTC; CDR3aa: CASSLGDSATYEQYF
v_gene: TRBV10-3; abundance: .; j_gene: TRBJ1-1; d_gene: .; CDR3nt: TGTGCCATCAAGCGCGGGGACGGTCACACTGAAGCTTTCTTT; CDR3aa: CAIKRGDGHTEAFF
v_gene: TRBV10-3; abundance: .; j_gene: TRBJ1-2; d_gene: TRBD1; CDR3nt: TGTGCCATCAGTGGGTCTGGACAGGCCGACACCTTC; CDR3aa: CAISGSGQADTF
v_gene: TRBV19; abundance: many; j_gene: TRBJ2-5; d_gene: TRBD2; CDR3nt: TGTGCCAGTAGTATGCCGGGAGGCCAAGAGACCCAGTACTTC; CDR3aa: CASSMPGGQETQYF
v_gene: TRBV12-5; abundance: many; j_gene: TRBJ2-3; d_gene: TRBD1; CDR3nt: TGTGCTAGTGGTTTGGTAGGGCCCTCACAGGGGCGGACAGATACGCAGTATTTT; CDR3aa: CASGLVGPSQGRTDTQYF
v_gene: TRBV29-1; abundance: .; j_gene: TRBJ2-7; d_gene: TRBD1; CDR3nt: TGCAGCGTTACCGGGACAGCTAGCTCCTACGAGCAGTACTTC; CDR3aa: CSVTGTASSYEQYF
v_gene: TRBV5-4; abundance: .; j_gene: TRBJ1-1; d_gene: .; CDR3nt: TGTGCCAGCAGCACCGCGGGGGACACTGAAGCTTTCTTT; CDR3aa: CASSTAGDTEAFF
v_gene: TRBV7-2; abundance: .; j_gene: TRBJ2-5; d_gene: .; CDR3nt: TGTGCCAGCAGCTTAGTGCCCTACCCCGTTACCCACTACTTC; CDR3aa: CASSLVPYPVTHYF
v_gene: TRBV24-1; abundance: few; j_gene: TRBJ1-5; d_gene: .; CDR3nt: TGTGCCACCAGTGACCCGGGTGGAGGAAGCAATCAGCCCCAGCATTTT; CDR3aa: CATSDPGGGSNQPQHF
v_gene: TRBV19; abundance: .; j_gene: TRBJ2-4; d_gene: .; CDR3nt: TGTGCCAGTAGTACCCTTACAGGGCGAATCATTCAGTACTTC; CDR3aa: CASSTLTGRIIQYF
v_gene: TRBV7-8; abundance: many; j_gene: TRBJ2-1; d_gene: TRBD2; CDR3nt: TGTGCCAGCAGCTTTAGCGGGGGTTTATCCAATGAGCAGTTCTTC; CDR3aa: CASSFSGGLSNEQFF
v_gene: TRBV12-3/TRBV12-4; abundance: .; j_gene: TRBJ1-2; d_gene: .; CDR3nt: TGTGCCAGCACTCCGGGGTTCTATGGCTACACCTTC; CDR3aa: CASTPGFYGYTF
v_gene: TRBV7-2; abundance: .; j_gene: TRBJ2-3; d_gene: TRBD2; CDR3nt: TGTGCCAGCAGCTTTAGCGGGGCATCAGATACGCAGTATTTT; CDR3aa: CASSFSGASDTQYF
v_gene: TRBV5-4; abundance: .; j_gene: TRBJ2-7; d_gene: TRBD2; CDR3nt: TGTGCCAGCAGCTCGGAGGGGACTAGTGGGCCGCAGTACTTC; CDR3aa: CASSSEGTSGPQYF
v_gene: TRBV14; abundance: .; j_gene: TRBJ2-5; d_gene: TRBD2; CDR3nt: TGTGCCAGCAGCCTTCAGCGGGGGGCCAGGGAGACCCAGTACTTC; CDR3aa: CASSLQRGARETQYF
v_gene: TRBV5-6; abundance: .; j_gene: TRBJ1-4; d_gene: .; CDR3nt: TGTGCCAGCAGTTCGGAGACGGAACCCCTTGGAGAAAAACTGTTTTTT; CDR3aa: CASSSETEPLGEKLFF
v_gene: TRBV10-2; abundance: .; j_gene: TRBJ1-3; d_gene: TRBD1; CDR3nt: TGCGCCAGCAACGCCGGGACAGGGGCCGGAAACACCATATATTTT; CDR3aa: CASNAGTGAGNTIYF
v_gene: TRBV7-9; abundance: many; j_gene: TRBJ2-3; d_gene: .; CDR3nt: TGTGCCAGCAGTCTACGGGGGGCCACAGATACGCAGTATTTT; CDR3aa: CASSLRGATDTQYF
v_gene: TRBV14; abundance: many; j_gene: TRBJ1-2; d_gene: .; CDR3nt: TGTGCCAGCAGCCAAGATGAAGGACACCGACGCCCACTCTATGGCTACACCTTC; CDR3aa: CASSQDEGHRRPLYGYTF
v_gene: TRBV29-1; abundance: .; j_gene: TRBJ1-3; d_gene: .; CDR3nt: TGCAGCGTTGAACTGGCAGGGATGATAGACACCATATATTTT; CDR3aa: CSVELAGMIDTIYF
v_gene: TRBV20-1; abundance: .; j_gene: TRBJ1-2; d_gene: TRBD1; CDR3nt: TGCAGTGCTAGATCCGGGACAGGGAACCTGGACTATGGCTACACCTTC; CDR3aa: CSARSGTGNLDYGYTF
v_gene: TRBV19; abundance: many; j_gene: TRBJ1-6; d_gene: .; CDR3nt: TGTGCCAGTAGTATTGCGAATTCACCCCTCCACTTT; CDR3aa: CASSIANSPLHF
v_gene: TRBV7-2; abundance: few; j_gene: TRBJ2-3; d_gene: .; CDR3nt: TGTGCCAGCAGCCAAATTGGGGGGCCCTCAGATACGCAGTATTTT; CDR3aa: CASSQIGGPSDTQYF
v_gene: TRBV10-2; abundance: many; j_gene: TRBJ2-7; d_gene: TRBD1; CDR3nt: TGTGCCAGCTCACCACCAGTCGGACAGGGGGCCACCTACGAGCAGTACTTC; CDR3aa: CASSPPVGQGATYEQYF
v_gene: TRBV6-5; abundance: .; j_gene: TRBJ1-2; d_gene: .; CDR3nt: TGTGCCAGCAAATACTCAGACTGGGGCGGCTACACCTTC; CDR3aa: CASKYSDWGGYTF
v_gene: TRBV7-2; abundance: .; j_gene: TRBJ1-4; d_gene: .; CDR3nt: TGTGCCAGCAGCTTACTCGGGGCAACTAATGAAAAACTGTTTTTT; CDR3aa: CASSLLGATNEKLFF
v_gene: TRBV9; abundance: .; j_gene: TRBJ1-1; d_gene: .; CDR3nt: TGTGCCAGCAGCTTTCGGACGGGGAACACTGAAGCTTTCTTT; CDR3aa: CASSFRTGNTEAFF
v_gene: TRBV24-1; abundance: .; j_gene: TRBJ2-2; d_gene: TRBD2; CDR3nt: TGTGCCACCAGTGACCCTTTAGTAGCGGTCGGGGGGACCGGGGAGCTGTGTTTT; CDR3aa: CATSDPLVAVGGTGELCF
v_gene: TRBV15; abundance: .; j_gene: TRBJ2-3; d_gene: .; CDR3nt: TGTGCCACCAGCAGAGAGCATTCGGTAGGGGCCACCGATACGCAGTATTTT; CDR3aa: CATSREHSVGATDTQYF
v_gene: TRBV24-1; abundance: .; j_gene: TRBJ2-7; d_gene: TRBD1; CDR3nt: TGTGCCACCAGTGATTTGTGGACAGGGGCCTTCTACGAGCAGTACTTC; CDR3aa: CATSDLWTGAFYEQYF
v_gene: TRBV10-3; abundance: .; j_gene: TRBJ2-7; d_gene: TRBD2; CDR3nt: TGTGCCATCAGTGAGACTAGCGGATCCTACGAGCAGTACTTC; CDR3aa: CAISETSGSYEQYF
v_gene: TRBV19; abundance: few; j_gene: TRBJ1-1; d_gene: .; CDR3nt: TGTGCCAGTGTGGCCAGGGTAGGCACTGAAGCTTTCTTT; CDR3aa: CASVARVGTEAFF
v_gene: TRBV5-1; abundance: once; j_gene: TRBJ1-2; d_gene: .; CDR3nt: TGCGCCAGCAGCGAACAGGGTTCCTACGGCCACACATTC; CDR3aa: CASSEQGSYGHTF
v_gene: TRBV6-4; abundance: .; j_gene: TRBJ2-1; d_gene: .; CDR3nt: TGTGCCAGCAGTCAGGGGGGGACCCCGGGGTACAATGAGCAGTTCTTC; CDR3aa: CASSQGGTPGYNEQFF
v_gene: TRBV10-3; abundance: many; j_gene: TRBJ1-2; d_gene: TRBD1; CDR3nt: TGTGCCATTACCGACAGGGATAACTATGGCTACACCTTC; CDR3aa: CAITDRDNYGYTF
v_gene: TRBV9; abundance: many; j_gene: TRBJ2-7; d_gene: .; CDR3nt: TGTGCCAGCAGCGTAGCCCCAACAGATTACGAGCAGTACTTC; CDR3aa: CASSVAPTDYEQYF
v_gene: TRBV6-1; abundance: .; j_gene: TRBJ2-7; d_gene: .; CDR3nt: TGTGCCAGCAGTGAATTGTCCGGGCAACGGTCCATCGAGTACTTC; CDR3aa: CASSELSGQRSIEYF
v_gene: TRBV7-2; abundance: .; j_gene: TRBJ1-4; d_gene: .; CDR3nt: TGTGCCAGCAGCTTAACCGGGACTAATGAAAAACTGTTTTTT; CDR3aa: CASSLTGTNEKLFF
v_gene: TRBV11-2; abundance: many; j_gene: TRBJ1-2; d_gene: .; CDR3nt: TGTGCCAGCAGCGCCGGACAGTATGGCTACACCTTC; CDR3aa: CASSAGQYGYTF
v_gene: TRBV3-1; abundance: .; j_gene: TRBJ2-1; d_gene: TRBD1; CDR3nt: TGTGCCAGCAGCCGACAGGGACCGCTATACAATGAGCAGTTCTTC; CDR3aa: CASSRQGPLYNEQFF
v_gene: TRBV3-1; abundance: many; j_gene: TRBJ1-2; d_gene: TRBD1; CDR3nt: TGTGCCAGCAGCCCGACAGGGTATGGCTACACCTTC; CDR3aa: CASSPTGYGYTF
v_gene: TRBV5-4; abundance: .; j_gene: TRBJ2-1; d_gene: .; CDR3nt: TGTGCCAGCACCGGAGACAATGAGCAGTTCTTC; CDR3aa: CASTGDNEQFF
v_gene: TRBV4-1; abundance: .; j_gene: TRBJ1-2; d_gene: .; CDR3nt: TGCGCCAGCAGCCAAGAGGGCGGGGGGACGGGCAGCTATGGCTACACCTTC; CDR3aa: CASSQEGGGTGSYGYTF
v_gene: TRBV5-1; abundance: .; j_gene: TRBJ2-3; d_gene: TRBD2; CDR3nt: TGCGCCAGCAGCTTGGGAAGCGGGGGGACAGATACGCAGTATTTT; CDR3aa: CASSLGSGGTDTQYF
v_gene: TRBV7-9; abundance: .; j_gene: TRBJ1-6; d_gene: TRBD1; CDR3nt: TGTGCCAGCAGCCAGGGGGATCCCCTCCACTTT; CDR3aa: CASSQGDPLHF
v_gene: TRBV10-3; abundance: .; j_gene: TRBJ1-6; d_gene: .; CDR3nt: TGTGCCAGCGTAGACTGGAATTCACCCCTCCACTTT; CDR3aa: CASVDWNSPLHF
v_gene: TRBV7-2; abundance: .; j_gene: TRBJ2-1; d_gene: .; CDR3nt: TGTGCCAGCAGCTTAAGCGCTGCTCGCAATGAGCAGTTCTTC; CDR3aa: CASSLSAARNEQFF